This T cell receptor (beta chain) came from a study of blood T cell repertoires in COVID-19. Study context: The study drew acute and convalescent COVID-19 samples from the United States, Italy and Spain. Sources were T cells, B-cell-depleted T cells, or PBMCs; the material itself was cDNA or gDNA.

As processed by the authors: Amplification with reference gene primers provided the estimates of nucleated cell counts. Libraries were prepared by immunoSEQ multiplex PCR; TCRdb keeps only in-frame clonotypes and omits some of them. V and J calls and clone size follow that table, whereas D and trimming were derived from the DNA. The data contain about 300,000 clones, around 80% of them singletons. The TCR sequence derives from a woman aged 45-65 years with acute or convalescent COVID-19. Material: peripheral blood.

The CDR3 loop reads CASSPRGFEAFF. The CDR3 nucleotides read TGTGCCAGCAGTCCGAGGGGGTTTGAAGCTTTCTTT. The rearrangement uses TRBV6-2 or TRBV6-3 and TRBJ1-1; weak D call: TRBD1 (6 bases). Germline-derived CDR1 and CDR2 are MNHEY and SVGEGT. V lost 5 bases to trimming and J lost 7 bases, with 11 bases between them. This CDR3 is built from 12 residues.